Following are 4 T cell receptor beta chains from one sample sequenced in a study of CD8 T cells in ankylosing spondylitis. Regarding the study as a whole: A TCR beta motif of about 8 highly homologous variants appeared characteristic of ankylosing spondylitis blood.

TCRdb redid the calling of the 5' RACE reads with MiXCR, one entry per CDR3 protein. This table holds some 220,000 distinct CDR3 sequences, roughly 6.6% found once. No antigens are known for them. Material: blood, either unsorted or a sorted T cell fraction (not recorded which). The receptors derive from a male donor with ankylosing spondylitis.

This clonotype was seen many times. This chain uses TRBV27 with TRBJ1-1, with D perhaps TRBD1 (6 bases). Trimming removed 1 base at V and 3 bases at J, with 9 bases between. The CDR3 spans 14 residues. Germline assignment: CDR1 MNHEY and CDR2 SMNVEV (reference sequence). CDR3 amino acids: CASSLWGGDTEAFF. CDR3 nucleotide sequence: TGTGCCAGCAGTTTATGGGGGGGCGACACTGAAGCTTTCTTT.

Ten or more counts support this clonotype. The chain combines TRBV6-2 or TRBV6-3 with TRBJ1-2; D not certain. The length of the CDR3 is 13 residues. CDR1 and CDR2 from the germline V gene are MNHEY and SVGEGT. V was shortened by 9 bases and J by 0 bases, with 11 bases between the two germline ends. The CDR3 spells CARKEGPNYGYTF. As DNA, the CDR3 is TGTGCCAGAAAAGAGGGTCCTAACTATGGCTACACCTTC.

The rearrangement links TRBV12-3 or TRBV12-4 to TRBJ1-5; TRBD1 agrees at 7 bases. V dropped 6 bases and J dropped 6; count of bases not matched to a gene: 5. This CDR3 region has 13 residues. This chain's CDR3 is CASRPDRAQPQHF. The DNA for the CDR3 is TGTGCCAGCAGACCAGACAGGGCTCAGCCCCAGCATTTT.

This clonotype has at least ten counts. This chain links TRBV10-3 with TRBJ1-2; TRBD1 agrees at 7 bases. Germline V gene lookup returns CDR1 ENHRY and CDR2 SYGVKD. V lost 11 bases, J lost 4 bases, and 16 bases stayed unmatched. The CDR3 consists of 15 residues. As DNA, the CDR3 is TGTGCCTCGCGAGATAATCGGGACAGAGGCTATGGCTACACCTTC. Residues: CASRDNRDRGYGYTF.